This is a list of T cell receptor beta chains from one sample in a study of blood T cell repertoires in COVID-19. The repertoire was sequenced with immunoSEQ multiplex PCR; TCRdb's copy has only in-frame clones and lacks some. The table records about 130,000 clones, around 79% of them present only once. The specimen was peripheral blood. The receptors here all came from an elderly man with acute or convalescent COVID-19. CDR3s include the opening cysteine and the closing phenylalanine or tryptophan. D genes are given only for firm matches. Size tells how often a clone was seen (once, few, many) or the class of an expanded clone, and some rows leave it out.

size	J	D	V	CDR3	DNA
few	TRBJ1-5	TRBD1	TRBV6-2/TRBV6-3	CASSHPPGTGLNQPQHF	TGTGCCAGCAGTCATCCACCCGGGACAGGGTTAAATCAGCCCCAGCATTTT
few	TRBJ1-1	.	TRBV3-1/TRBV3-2	CASSQVVGDTEAFF	TGTGCCAGCAGCCAAGTAGTCGGGGACACTGAAGCTTTCTTT
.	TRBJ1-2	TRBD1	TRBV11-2	CASSLGAGGLYGYTF	TGTGCCAGCAGCTTAGGAGCAGGGGGCTTATATGGCTACACCTTC
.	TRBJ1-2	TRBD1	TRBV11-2	CASSVRHRGRLYGYTF	TGTGCCAGCAGCGTAAGGCACAGGGGGCGCCTTTATGGCTACACCTTC
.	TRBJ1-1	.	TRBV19	CASSMIPGDTEAFF	TGTGCCAGTAGTATGATTCCGGGGGACACTGAAGCTTTCTTT
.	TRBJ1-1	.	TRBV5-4	CASSFGGGYTEAFF	TGTGCCAGCAGTTTTGGGGGGGGATACACTGAAGCTTTCTTT
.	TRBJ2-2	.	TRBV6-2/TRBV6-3	CASTFSSLTNTGELFF	TGTGCCAGCACTTTCTCCTCTTTAACGAACACCGGGGAGCTGTTTTTT
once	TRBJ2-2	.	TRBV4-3	CASSQEVTAGTTGELFF	TGCGCCAGCAGCCAAGAAGTGACCGCGGGGACCACCGGGGAGCTGTTTTTT
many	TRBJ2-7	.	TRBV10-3	CAISEAGISYEQYF	TGTGCCATCAGTGAGGCCGGTATCTCCTACGAGCAGTACTTC
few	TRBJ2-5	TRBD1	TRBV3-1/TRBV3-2	CASSRRDRGKTQYF	TGTGCCAGCAGCCGCCGGGACAGGGGCAAGACCCAGTACTTC
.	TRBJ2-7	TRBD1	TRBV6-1	CASSEERGREQYF	TGTGCCAGCAGTGAAGAGAGGGGGCGCGAGCAGTACTTC
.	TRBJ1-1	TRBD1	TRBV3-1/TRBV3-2	CASSLLVRDRGPLEAFF	TGTGCCAGCAGCCTCCTGGTAAGGGACAGGGGCCCCCTTGAAGCTTTCTTT
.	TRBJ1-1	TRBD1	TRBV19	CASSLNLWGQKNTEAFF	TGTGCCAGTAGTCTCAACCTTTGGGGACAGAAGAACACTGAAGCTTTCTTT
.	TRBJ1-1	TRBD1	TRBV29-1	CSVTGQGATEAFF	TGCAGCGTGACTGGACAGGGGGCTACTGAAGCTTTCTTT
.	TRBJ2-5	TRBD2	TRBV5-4	CASSLRGGQETQYF	TGTGCCAGCAGCTTGCGGGGGGGACAAGAGACCCAGTACTTC
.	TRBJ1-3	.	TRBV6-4	CASVTGVGNTIYF	TGTGCCAGCGTTACGGGGGTTGGAAACACCATATATTTT
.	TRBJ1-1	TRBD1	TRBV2	CASSVGTGGTEAFF	TGTGCCAGCAGTGTGGGGACAGGGGGCACTGAAGCTTTCTTT
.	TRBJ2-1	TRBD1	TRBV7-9	CASSFTLPQGDEFF	TGTGCCAGCAGCTTTACCCTCCCACAGGGGGACGAGTTCTTC
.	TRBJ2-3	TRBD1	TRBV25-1	CASSRQGADTQYF	TGTGCCAGCAGTCGCCAGGGGGCAGATACGCAGTATTTT
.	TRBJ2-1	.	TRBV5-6	CASSSSTSSYNEQFF	TGTGCCAGCAGCTCTTCGACTAGCTCCTACAATGAGCAGTTCTTC
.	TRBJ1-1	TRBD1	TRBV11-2	CASSKEPGTGGSAFF	TGTGCCAGCAGCAAAGAACCGGGGACAGGGGGCTCGGCTTTCTTT
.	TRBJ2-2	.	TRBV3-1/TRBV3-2	CASSQEGVNTGELFF	TGTGCCAGCAGCCAAGAAGGGGTAAACACCGGGGAGCTGTTTTTT
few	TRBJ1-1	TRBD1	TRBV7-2	CASSPPGGRGWGTEAFF	TGTGCCAGCAGCCCGCCCGGGGGCAGGGGGTGGGGCACTGAAGCTTTCTTT
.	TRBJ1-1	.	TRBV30	CAWSKGLNTEAFF	TGTGCCTGGAGTAAGGGGCTGAACACTGAAGCTTTCTTT
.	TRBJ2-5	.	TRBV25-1	CASKRGSEETQYF	TGTGCCAGCAAAAGGGGGTCGGAAGAGACCCAGTACTTC
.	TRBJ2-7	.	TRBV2	CASSTRPYEQYF	TGTGCCAGCAGTACTAGACCCTACGAGCAGTACTTC
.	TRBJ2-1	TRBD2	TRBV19	CASKVKGGGLTYNEQFF	TGTGCCAGTAAAGTCAAGGGCGGGGGTCTTACCTACAATGAGCAGTTCTTC
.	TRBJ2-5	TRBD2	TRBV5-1	CASSLAFSTSGGPQETQYF	TGCGCCAGCAGCTTGGCCTTCTCGACTAGCGGGGGCCCCCAAGAGACCCAGTACTTC
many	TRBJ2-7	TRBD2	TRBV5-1	CASSILAGGTPEQYF	TGCGCCAGCAGCATACTAGCGGGGGGTACCCCCGAGCAGTACTTC
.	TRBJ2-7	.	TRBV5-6	CASSLAGLLRGQYF	TGTGCCAGCAGCTTGGCAGGGCTCCTACGAGGGCAGTACTTC
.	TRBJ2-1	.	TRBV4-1	CASSQLGGAAYNEQFF	TGCGCCAGCAGCCAACTTGGGGGGGCGGCCTACAATGAGCAGTTCTTC
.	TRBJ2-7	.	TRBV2	CASSGLRGYEQYF	TGTGCCAGCAGTGGCTTACGGGGCTACGAGCAGTACTTC
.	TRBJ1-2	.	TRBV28	CASIVSGGNYGYTF	TGTGCCAGCATCGTAAGTGGGGGCAACTATGGCTACACCTTC
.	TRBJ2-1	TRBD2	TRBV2	CASRVLAGMYNEQFF	TGTGCCAGCAGGGTCCTAGCGGGGATGTACAATGAGCAGTTCTTC
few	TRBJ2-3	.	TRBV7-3	CASSLTGADTQYF	TGTGCCAGCAGCTTAACAGGGGCAGATACGCAGTATTTT
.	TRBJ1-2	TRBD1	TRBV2	CASRGLRDRGTGYTF	TGTGCCAGCAGGGGGCTCCGGGACAGGGGGACTGGCTACACCTTC
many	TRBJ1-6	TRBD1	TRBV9	CASSYGTADSPLHF	TGTGCCAGCAGCTATGGGACAGCAGATTCACCCCTCCACTTT
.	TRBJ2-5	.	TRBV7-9	CASSLAGGETQYF	TGTGCCAGCAGCTTAGCAGGGGGAGAGACCCAGTACTTC
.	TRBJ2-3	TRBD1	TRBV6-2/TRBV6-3	CASSRPTGTQYF	TGTGCCAGCAGTAGGCCGACAGGGACGCAGTATTTT
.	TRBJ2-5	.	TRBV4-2	CASSQAPGLQETQYF	TGTGCCAGCAGCCAGGCCCCGGGACTTCAAGAGACCCAGTACTTC
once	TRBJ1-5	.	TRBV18	CASSRGGDQPQHF	TGTGCCAGCTCACGGGGGGGGGATCAGCCCCAGCATTTT
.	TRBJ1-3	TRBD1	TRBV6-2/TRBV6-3	CASSYSGQGAGNTIYF	TGTGCCAGCAGTTACTCTGGACAGGGCGCTGGAAACACCATATATTTT
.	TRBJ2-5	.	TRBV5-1	CASRDTGTRPETQYF	TGCGCCAGCAGAGATACAGGGACCCGTCCAGAGACCCAGTACTTC
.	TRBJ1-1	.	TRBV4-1	CASSQASEGVGTEAFF	TGCGCCAGCAGCCAAGCCTCTGAGGGGGTTGGCACTGAAGCTTTCTTT
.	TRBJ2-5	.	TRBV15	CATRKGGGTGETQYF	TGTGCCACCCGAAAGGGGGGGGGCACGGGAGAGACCCAGTACTTC
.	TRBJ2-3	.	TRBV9	CASSVAYTSNTDTQYF	TGTGCCAGCAGCGTAGCTTATACTAGCAACACAGATACGCAGTATTTT
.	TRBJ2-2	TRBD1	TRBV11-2	CASSRDRVRPGELFF	TGTGCCAGCAGCCGGGACAGGGTACGTCCCGGGGAGCTGTTTTTT
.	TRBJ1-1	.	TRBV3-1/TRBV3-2	CASSQITGETEAFF	TGTGCCAGCAGCCAAATTACAGGTGAGACTGAAGCTTTCTTT
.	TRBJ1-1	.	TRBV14	CASSQGREYTEAFF	TGTGCCAGCAGCCAAGGTCGGGAGTACACTGAAGCTTTCTTT
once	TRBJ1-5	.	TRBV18	CASSPGPREPQHF	TGTGCCAGCTCCCCCGGGCCCAGGGAGCCCCAGCATTTT
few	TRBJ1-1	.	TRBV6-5	CASSIRPGGNTEAFF	TGTGCCAGCAGTATCCGACCGGGAGGGAACACTGAAGCTTTCTTT
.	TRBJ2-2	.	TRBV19	CASSSAGELFF	TGTGCCAGTAGTTCAGCCGGGGAGCTGTTTTTT
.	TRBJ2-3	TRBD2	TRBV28	CASSLAGGPVDTQYF	TGTGCCAGCAGTTTAGCGGGGGGGCCAGTCGATACGCAGTATTTT
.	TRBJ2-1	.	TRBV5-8	CASSLGQYNEQFF	TGTGCCAGCAGCTTGGGACAGTACAATGAGCAGTTCTTC
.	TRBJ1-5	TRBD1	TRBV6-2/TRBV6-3	CASSLTGNQPQHF	TGTGCCAGCAGCTTGACAGGGAATCAGCCCCAGCATTTT